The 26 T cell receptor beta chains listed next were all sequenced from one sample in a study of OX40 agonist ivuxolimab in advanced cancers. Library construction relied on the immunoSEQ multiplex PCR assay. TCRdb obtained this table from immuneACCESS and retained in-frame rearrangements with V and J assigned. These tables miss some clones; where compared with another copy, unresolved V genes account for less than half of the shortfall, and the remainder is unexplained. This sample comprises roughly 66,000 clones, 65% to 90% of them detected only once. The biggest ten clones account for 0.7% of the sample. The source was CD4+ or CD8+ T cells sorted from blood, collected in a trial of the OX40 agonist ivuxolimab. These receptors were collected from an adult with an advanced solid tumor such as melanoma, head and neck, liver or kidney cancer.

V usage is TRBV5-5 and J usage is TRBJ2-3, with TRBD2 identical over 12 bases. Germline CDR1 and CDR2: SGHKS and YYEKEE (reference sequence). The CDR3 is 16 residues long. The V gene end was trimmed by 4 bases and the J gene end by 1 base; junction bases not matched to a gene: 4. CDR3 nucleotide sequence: TGTGCCAGCAGCCCTAGACTAGCGGGGGGCACAGATACGCAGTATTTT. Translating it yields CASSPRLAGGTDTQYF.

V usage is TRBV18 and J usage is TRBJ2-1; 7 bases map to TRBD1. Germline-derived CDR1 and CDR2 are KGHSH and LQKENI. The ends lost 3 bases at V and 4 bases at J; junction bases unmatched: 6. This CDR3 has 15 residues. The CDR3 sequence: CASSPNYRGYNEQFF. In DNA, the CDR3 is TGTGCCAGCTCACCGAACTACAGGGGATACAATGAGCAGTTCTTC.

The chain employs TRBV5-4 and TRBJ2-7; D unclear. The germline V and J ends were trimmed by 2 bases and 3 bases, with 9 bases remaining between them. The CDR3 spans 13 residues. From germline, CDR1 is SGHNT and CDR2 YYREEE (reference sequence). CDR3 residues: CASSFNQIYEQYF. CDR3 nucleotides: TGTGCCAGCAGCTTCAACCAAATCTACGAGCAGTACTTC. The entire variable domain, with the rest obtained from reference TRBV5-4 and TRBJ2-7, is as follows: ETGVTQSPTHLIKTRGQQVTLRCSSQSGHNTVSWYQQALGQGPQFIFQYYREEENGRGNFPPRFSGLQFPNYSSELNVNALELDDSALYLCASSFNQIYEQYFGPGTRLTVT.

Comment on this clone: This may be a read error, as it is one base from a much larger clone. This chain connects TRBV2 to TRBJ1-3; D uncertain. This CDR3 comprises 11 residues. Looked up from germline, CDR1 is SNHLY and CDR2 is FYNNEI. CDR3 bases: TGTACCAGCAGCCCGCAAAACACCATATATTTT. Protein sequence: CTSSPQNTIYF.

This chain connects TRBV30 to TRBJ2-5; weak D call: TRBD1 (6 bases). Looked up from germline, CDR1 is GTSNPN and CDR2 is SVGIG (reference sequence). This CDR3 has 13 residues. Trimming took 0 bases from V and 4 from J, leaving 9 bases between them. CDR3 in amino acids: CAWSVQGGETQYF. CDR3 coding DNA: TGTGCCTGGAGTGTACAGGGCGGAGAGACCCAGTACTTC.

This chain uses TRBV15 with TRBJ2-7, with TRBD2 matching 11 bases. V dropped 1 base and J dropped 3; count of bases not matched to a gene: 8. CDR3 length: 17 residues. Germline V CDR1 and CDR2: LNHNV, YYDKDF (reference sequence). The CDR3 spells CATSRVLAGGVFYEQYF. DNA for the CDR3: TGTGCCACCAGCAGAGTTTTAGCGGGAGGGGTTTTCTACGAGCAGTACTTC.

This CDR3 is CSVTPGTGVGGYTF. The CDR3 nucleotides read TGCAGCGTGACCCCCGGGACAGGAGTAGGGGGCTACACCTTC. The chain recombines TRBV29-1 with TRBJ1-2; 8 nucleotides agree with TRBD1. The CDR3 contains 14 residues. CDR1 is SQVTM and CDR2 is ANQGSEA in the germline V gene. Trimming at V came to 6 bases and at J to 8 bases, leaving 14 bases not matched to a gene.

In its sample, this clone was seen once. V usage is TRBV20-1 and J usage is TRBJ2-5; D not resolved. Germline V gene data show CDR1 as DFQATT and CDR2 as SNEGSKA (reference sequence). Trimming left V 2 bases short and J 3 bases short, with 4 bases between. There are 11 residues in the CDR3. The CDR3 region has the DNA TGCAGTGCTAGACCTGAAGAGACCCAGTACTTC. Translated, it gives CSARPEETQYF.

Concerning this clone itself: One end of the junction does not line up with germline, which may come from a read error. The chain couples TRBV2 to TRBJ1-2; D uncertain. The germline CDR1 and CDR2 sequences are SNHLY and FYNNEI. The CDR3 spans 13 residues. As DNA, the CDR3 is TGTGCCAGCAGTGAAGGGCCTAATTATGGCTACACCTTC. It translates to CASSEGPNYGYTF.

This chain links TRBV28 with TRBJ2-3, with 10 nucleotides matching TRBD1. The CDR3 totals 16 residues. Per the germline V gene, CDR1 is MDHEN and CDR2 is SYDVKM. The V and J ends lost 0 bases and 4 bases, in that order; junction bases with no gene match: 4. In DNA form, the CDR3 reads TGTGCCAGCAGTTTATGGAGGACAGGGGGGGCAGATACGCAGTATTTT. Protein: CASSLWRTGGADTQYF. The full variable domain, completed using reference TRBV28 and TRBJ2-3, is DVKVTQSSRYLVKRTGEKVFLECVQDMDHENMFWYRQDPGLGLRLIYFSYDVKMKEKGDIPEGYSVSREKKERFSLILESASTNQTSMYLCASSLWRTGGADTQYFGPGTRLTVL.

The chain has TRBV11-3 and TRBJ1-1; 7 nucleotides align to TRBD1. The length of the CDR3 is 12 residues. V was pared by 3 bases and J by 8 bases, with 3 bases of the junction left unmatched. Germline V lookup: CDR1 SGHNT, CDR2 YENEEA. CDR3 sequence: CASSFQGGEAFF. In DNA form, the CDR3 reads TGTGCCAGCAGCTTCCAGGGGGGGGAAGCTTTCTTT. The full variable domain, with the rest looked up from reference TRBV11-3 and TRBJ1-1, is EAGVVQSPRYKIIEKKQPVAFWCNPISGHNTLYWYLQNLGQGPELLIRYENEEAVDDSQLPKDRFSAERLKGVDSTLKIQPAELGDSAVYLCASSFQGGEAFFGQGTRLTVV.

CDR3 sequence: CAWSGGDYGYTF. DNA of the CDR3: TGTGCCTGGAGTGGAGGGGACTATGGCTACACCTTC. The chain links TRBV30 to TRBJ1-2; TRBD1 is a possible D gene (5 bases). This CDR3 region has 12 residues. Trimming cost V 1 base and J 3 bases, with 6 bases left between them. Germline V gene sequence: CDR1 GTSNPN, CDR2 SVGIG (reference sequence). Based on the CDR3 plus reference TRBV30 and TRBJ1-2, the full variable domain is SQTIHQWPATLVQPVGSPLSLECTVEGTSNPNLYWYRQAAGRGLQLLFYSVGIGQISSEVPQNLSASRPQDRQFILSSKKLLLSDSGFYLCAWSGGDYGYTFGSGTRLTVV.

CDR3 in amino acids: CASSELASYEQYF. In nucleotides, the CDR3 is TGTGCCAGCAGTGAACTAGCATCCTACGAGCAGTACTTC. V and J are TRBV6-1 and TRBJ2-7, with D maybe TRBD2 (5 bases). CDR1 is MNHNS and CDR2 is SASEGT in the germline V gene. V shed 2 bases and J shed 1 base, with 6 bases lying between them. The CDR3 contains 13 residues.

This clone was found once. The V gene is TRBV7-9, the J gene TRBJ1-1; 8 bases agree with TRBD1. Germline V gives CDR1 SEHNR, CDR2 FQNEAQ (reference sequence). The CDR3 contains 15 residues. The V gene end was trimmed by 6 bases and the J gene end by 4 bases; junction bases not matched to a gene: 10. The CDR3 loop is CASRLPRTGPTEAFF. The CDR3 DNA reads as TGTGCCAGCAGACTCCCCCGGACAGGGCCCACTGAAGCTTTCTTT.

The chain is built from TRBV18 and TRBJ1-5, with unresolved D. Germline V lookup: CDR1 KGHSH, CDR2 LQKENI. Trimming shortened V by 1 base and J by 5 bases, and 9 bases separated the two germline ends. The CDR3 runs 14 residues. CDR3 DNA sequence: TGTGCCAGCTCACCACAGCACGGCGATCAGCCCCAGCATTTT. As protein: CASSPQHGDQPQHF.

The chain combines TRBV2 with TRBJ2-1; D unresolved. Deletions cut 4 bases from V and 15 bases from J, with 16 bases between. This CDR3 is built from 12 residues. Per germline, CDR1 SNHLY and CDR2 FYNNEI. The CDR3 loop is CASSVPGGLLFF. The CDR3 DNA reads TGTGCCAGCAGTGTACCGGGCGGTTTATTGTTCTTC.

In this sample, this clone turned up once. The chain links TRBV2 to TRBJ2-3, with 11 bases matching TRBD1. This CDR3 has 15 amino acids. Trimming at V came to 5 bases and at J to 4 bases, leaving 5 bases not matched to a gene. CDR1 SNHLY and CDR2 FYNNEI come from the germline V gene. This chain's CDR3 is CASSKDRGPSDTQYF. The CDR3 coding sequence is TGTGCCAGCAGTAAGGACAGGGGGCCTTCAGATACGCAGTATTTT.

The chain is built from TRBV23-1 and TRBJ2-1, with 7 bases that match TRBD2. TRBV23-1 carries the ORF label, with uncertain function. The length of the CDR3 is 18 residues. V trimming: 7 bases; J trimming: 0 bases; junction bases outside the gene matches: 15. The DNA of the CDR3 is TGCGCCAGCATGACCGCTGGGGGGGACGTTAGCTCCTACAATGAGCAGTTCTTC. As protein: CASMTAGGDVSSYNEQFF.

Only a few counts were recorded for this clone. The DNA for the CDR3 is TGTGCCAGTAGAGGGGTTAACACTGAAGCTTTCTTT. Protein: CASRGVNTEAFF. The gene calls are TRBV19 and TRBJ1-1; D might be TRBD1 (5 bases). V lost 6 bases and J 2 bases, leaving 7 bases between the germline ends. The V gene's germline CDR1 is LNHDA and CDR2 SQIVND (reference sequence). This CDR3 is 12 amino acids long.

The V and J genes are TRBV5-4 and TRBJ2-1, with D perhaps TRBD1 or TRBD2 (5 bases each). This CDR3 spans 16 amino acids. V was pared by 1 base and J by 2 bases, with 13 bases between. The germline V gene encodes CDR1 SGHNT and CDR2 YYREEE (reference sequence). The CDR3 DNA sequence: TGTGCCAGCAGCTTGTCCCTGACGGGGCCCTACAATGAGCAGTTCTTC. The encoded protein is CASSLSLTGPYNEQFF.

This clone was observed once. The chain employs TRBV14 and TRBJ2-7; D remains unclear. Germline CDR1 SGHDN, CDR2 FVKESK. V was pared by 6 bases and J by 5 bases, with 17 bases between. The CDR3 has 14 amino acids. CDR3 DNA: TGTGCCAGCAGTCAACGGACGGGTCGGGACGAGCAGTACTTC. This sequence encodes CASSQRTGRDEQYF.

The CDR3 nucleotides are TGTGCCAGTAGGACAGGGGGCGCGGGAGCTGAAGCTTTCTTT. Translated, it gives CASRTGGAGAEAFF. The V gene is TRBV19, the J gene TRBJ1-1; 10 nucleotides align to TRBD1. J gave up 6 bases and V 6 bases, and 7 bases lay outside the gene matches. The length of the CDR3 is 14 residues. Germline loops: CDR1 LNHDA, CDR2 SQIVND (reference sequence).

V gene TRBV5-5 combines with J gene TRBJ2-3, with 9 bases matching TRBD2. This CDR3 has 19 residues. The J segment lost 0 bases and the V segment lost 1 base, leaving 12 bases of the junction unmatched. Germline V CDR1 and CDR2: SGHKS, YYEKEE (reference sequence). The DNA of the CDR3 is TGTGCCAGCAGCTTGACGGTCCTAGCGGGATCGTCTAGCACAGATACGCAGTATTTT. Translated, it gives CASSLTVLAGSSSTDTQYF.

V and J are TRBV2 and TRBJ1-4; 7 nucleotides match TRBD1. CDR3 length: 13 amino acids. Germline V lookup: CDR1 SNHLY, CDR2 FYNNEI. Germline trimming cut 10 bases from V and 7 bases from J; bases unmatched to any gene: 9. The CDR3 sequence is CAIADRAREKLFF. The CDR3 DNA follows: TGTGCCATCGCCGACAGGGCTCGTGAAAAACTGTTTTTT.

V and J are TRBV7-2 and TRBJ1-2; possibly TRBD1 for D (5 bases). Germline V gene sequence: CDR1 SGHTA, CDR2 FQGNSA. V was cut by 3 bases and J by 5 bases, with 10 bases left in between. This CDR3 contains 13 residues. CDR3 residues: CASSLGERYGYTF. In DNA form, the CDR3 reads TGTGCCAGCAGCTTGGGGGAACGATATGGCTACACCTTC.

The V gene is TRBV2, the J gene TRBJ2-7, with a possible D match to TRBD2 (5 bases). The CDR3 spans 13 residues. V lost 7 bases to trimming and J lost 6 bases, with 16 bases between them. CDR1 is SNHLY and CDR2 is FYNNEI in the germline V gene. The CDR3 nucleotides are TGTGCCAGCACTCGAAAGGCTGCGGGCGAGCAGTACTTC. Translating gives CASTRKAAGEQYF.